This passage covers 17 T cell receptor beta chains from one sample sequenced in a study of regulatory T cells in long-lasting Graves disease. Libraries of TCR beta came from iRepertoire HTBI primers plus Arm-PCR of CDR3 regions. From the multiplex PCR reads, TCRdb called clonotypes with MiXCR, one entry per CDR3 protein. This sample has 400,000 to 500,000 distinct CDR3 sequences, with 21% found just once. Time point meaning: persistent/refractory GD, antithyroid drugs over 5 years with positive TRAb. From RNA extracted from PBMCs, the TCR library was made. The sequences come from peripheral blood mononuclear cells (PBMCs), collected when the disease was refractory, from a patient treated with antithyroid drugs. These receptors were taken from a female donor with Graves disease.

This clonotype came up a few times. The chain's CDR3 is CASRFTDTGELFF. For the CDR3, the DNA is TGTGCCAGCAGATTTACAGACACCGGGGAGCTGTTTTTT. This chain joins TRBV27 and TRBJ2-2, with D uncertain. The CDR3 sequence is 13 residues long. Deletions cut 6 bases from V and 3 bases from J, with 8 bases between. CDR1 is MNHEY, CDR2 SMNVEV, per germline (reference sequence).

This clonotype was recorded at least ten times. The chain is built from TRBV28 and TRBJ2-2; D remains ambiguous. With 1 base removed from V and 7 bases from J, the gap between germline ends came to 13 bases. Germline lookup yields CDR1 MDHEN and CDR2 SYDVKM. CDR3 length: 15 residues. The CDR3 reads CASSLFSFLGGELFF. The CDR3 nucleotides are TGTGCCAGCAGTTTATTCTCCTTCCTAGGCGGGGAGCTGTTTTTT.

This clonotype came up a few times. The chain has TRBV7-8 and TRBJ2-7; no reliable D call. The CDR3 sequence is 14 residues long. Germline CDR1 reads SGHVS; CDR2 reads FQNEAQ. Trimming removed 5 bases from V and 1 base from J, with 12 bases in between. The CDR3 nucleotides read TGTGCCAGCAGCCGCGGCGCGTTATCCTACGAGCAGTACTTC. Its protein is CASSRGALSYEQYF.

The table lists this clonotype with a few counts. The rearrangement joins TRBV2 to TRBJ2-1, with D hard to call. This CDR3 has 13 residues. Trimming removed 8 bases from V and 5 bases from J, with 13 bases in between. CDR1 and CDR2 from the germline V gene are SNHLY and FYNNEI. The CDR3 here is CASHLRGNNEQFF. The CDR3 DNA is TGTGCCAGCCACCTAAGAGGTAACAATGAGCAGTTCTTC.

There are many counts of this clonotype. The chain is built from TRBV6-1 and TRBJ2-7; D is uncertain. Germline assignment: CDR1 MNHNS and CDR2 SASEGT. Trimming removed 4 bases at V and 3 bases at J, with 13 bases between. The CDR3 sequence is 14 residues long. This CDR3 is CASSVAQSVYEQYF. CDR3 sequence (DNA): TGTGCCAGCAGTGTGGCACAAAGTGTCTACGAGCAGTACTTC.

In this sample, this clonotype turned up a few times. The rearrangement links TRBV5-4 to TRBJ1-1; D ambiguous. Looked up from germline, CDR1 is SGHNT and CDR2 is YYREEE (reference sequence). This CDR3 comprises 16 residues. The V end lost 4 bases, the J end lost 1 base, and 17 bases lay between the germline ends. The chain's CDR3 is CASSAPHEGRNTEAFF. CDR3 DNA: TGTGCCAGCAGCGCCCCCCACGAAGGACGGAACACTGAAGCTTTCTTT.

The V call is TRBV12-3 or TRBV12-4, the J call TRBJ2-7; 7 nucleotides match TRBD1. The CDR3 length is 15 residues. Trimming at V came to 6 bases and at J to 1 base, leaving 9 bases not matched to a gene. The CDR3 DNA follows: TGTGCCAGCAGCCTGAGGGACAGTTGGTCCTACGAGCAGTACTTC. Translated: CASSLRDSWSYEQYF.

This clonotype was observed many times. The V gene is TRBV5-1, the J gene TRBJ2-5; D ambiguous. CDR3 size: 15 residues. The V end was cut by 0 bases, the J end by 1 base, with 10 bases between. The germline V gene has CDR1 SGHRS and CDR2 YFSETQ. The CDR3 DNA sequence: TGCGCCAGCAGCTTGGCTGGCGGATCCCAAGAGACCCAGTACTTC. This sequence encodes CASSLAGGSQETQYF.

Ten or more counts support this clonotype. V is TRBV6-2 or TRBV6-3 and J is TRBJ1-6; 7 bases agree with TRBD1. The junction had 7 bases not matched to a gene; V was cut back by 0 bases and J by 5 bases. Germline CDR1 and CDR2: MNHEY and SVGEGT. The CDR3 runs 17 residues. In DNA form, the CDR3 reads TGTGCCAGCAGTTACTCAGACGGACAGGCCAATAATTCACCCCTCCACTTT. As protein: CASSYSDGQANNSPLHF.

This clonotype was recorded a few times. The genes are TRBV6-4 and TRBJ2-5; a possible D gene is TRBD1 (6 bases). Germline CDR1 and CDR2: MRHNA and SNTAGT. The V gene lost 4 bases and the J gene lost 4 bases, with 10 bases spanning the gap. The CDR3 runs 13 residues. The CDR3 spells CASSVQGGETQYF. In DNA, the CDR3 is TGTGCCAGCAGTGTACAGGGTGGAGAGACCCAGTACTTC.

This clonotype was observed at least ten times. V usage is TRBV11-2 and J usage is TRBJ2-7, with 11 bases matching TRBD1. This CDR3 has 14 amino acids. Germline CDR1 is SGHAT and CDR2 is FQNNGV. The ends lost 5 bases at V and 6 bases at J; junction bases unmatched: 6. This CDR3 reads CASSPSGTGGEQYF. CDR3 sequence (DNA): TGTGCCAGCAGCCCATCCGGGACAGGGGGCGAGCAGTACTTC.

This clonotype came up many times. The chain carries TRBV20-1 and TRBJ2-5; 7 bases align to TRBD1. CDR1 is DFQATT, CDR2 SNEGSKA, per germline (reference sequence). This CDR3 region has 13 residues. The ends lost 5 bases at V and 4 bases at J; junction bases unmatched: 7. The DNA of the CDR3 is TGCAGTGCTGACCGGGACAGTCGAGAGACCCAGTACTTC. As protein: CSADRDSRETQYF.

This clonotype showed up many times. The chain couples TRBV28 to TRBJ1-2; unclear D gene. Trimming cost V 2 bases and J 4 bases, with 8 bases left between them. CDR3 size: 13 residues. The V gene's germline CDR1 is MDHEN and CDR2 SYDVKM. The CDR3 is CASSLRGPYGYTF. CDR3 in DNA: TGTGCCAGCAGTTTAAGAGGCCCCTATGGCTACACCTTC.

This clonotype was seen more than once but under ten times. It may be a read error: a sequence one base away is much more abundant. The CDR3 does not close with the conserved phenylalanine or tryptophan, likely indicating a read error. The chain joins TRBV28 to TRBJ1-6; D is ambiguous. Germline loops: CDR1 MDHEN, CDR2 SYDVKM. This CDR3 region has 14 residues. The ends were cut back, 3 bases at V and 9 bases at J, with 12 bases in the middle. In nucleotides, the CDR3 is TGTGCCAGCAGTTTGGTCTCCATGGGTTCACCCCTCCACTCT. Translation gives CASSLVSMGSPLHS.

The CDR3 DNA sequence: TGTGCCAGCAGCTTGAGGGACACCGGGTGGAATCAGCCCCAGCATTTT. Translating gives CASSLRDTGWNQPQHF. This rearrangement joins TRBV5-5 to TRBJ1-5, with D perhaps matching TRBD1 (6 bases). This CDR3 has 16 amino acids. V lost 1 base and J 4 bases, leaving 15 bases between the germline ends. Germline CDR1 is SGHKS and CDR2 is YYEKEE (reference sequence).

This clonotype has a count of ten or more. V gene TRBV7-3 combines with J gene TRBJ2-2, with 7 bases aligning to TRBD1. Germline V gene data show CDR1 as SGHTA and CDR2 as FQGTGA. Trimming took 5 bases from V and 0 from J; bases not matched to a gene: 3. There are 15 residues in the CDR3. CDR3 in amino acids: CASSRTGANTGELFF. The CDR3 DNA reads TGTGCCAGCAGCCGGACAGGCGCGAACACCGGGGAGCTGTTTTTT.

CDR3 coding DNA: TGTGCCAGCAGTTTATTGCCCTCGACGGATACGCAGTATTTT. Amino acid sequence: CASSLLPSTDTQYF. This rearrangement joins TRBV28 to TRBJ2-3, with D hard to call. V was clipped by 1 base and J by 6 bases, with 11 bases between them. The CDR3 extends over 14 amino acids. Germline V gives CDR1 MDHEN, CDR2 SYDVKM.